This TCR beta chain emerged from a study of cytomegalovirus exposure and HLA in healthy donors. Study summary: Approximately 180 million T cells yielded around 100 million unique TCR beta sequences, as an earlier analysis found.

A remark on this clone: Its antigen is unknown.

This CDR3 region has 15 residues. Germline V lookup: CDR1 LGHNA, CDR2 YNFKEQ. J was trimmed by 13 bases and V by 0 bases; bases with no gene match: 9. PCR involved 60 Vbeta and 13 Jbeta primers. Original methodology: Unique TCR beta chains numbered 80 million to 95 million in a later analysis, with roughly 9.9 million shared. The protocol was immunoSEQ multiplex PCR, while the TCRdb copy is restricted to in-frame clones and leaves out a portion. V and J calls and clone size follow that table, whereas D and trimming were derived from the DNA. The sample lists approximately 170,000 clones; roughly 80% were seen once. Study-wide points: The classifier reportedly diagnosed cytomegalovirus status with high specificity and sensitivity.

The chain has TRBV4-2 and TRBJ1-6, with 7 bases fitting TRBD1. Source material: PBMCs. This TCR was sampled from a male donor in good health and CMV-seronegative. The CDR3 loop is CASSQELQGTIPLHF. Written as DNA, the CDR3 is TGTGCCAGCAGCCAAGAGTTACAGGGGACAATTCCCCTCCACTTT.